A single sample gave rise to the 10 T cell receptor beta chains below, sequenced in a study of cytomegalovirus exposure and HLA in healthy donors. Clones were read by immunoSEQ multiplex PCR, and TCRdb kept only the in-frame ones, dropping some. The repertoire holds about 84,000 clones, with approximately 91% as singletons. The sample comprised PBMCs. Source of these receptors: a man younger than 45 in good health and CMV-seronegative.

The genes are TRBV18 and TRBJ2-7, with TRBD1 as a possible D gene (6 bases). CDR3 size: 15 residues. Germline V gene sequence: CDR1 KGHSH, CDR2 LQKENI. V was cut by 2 bases and J by 1 base, with 12 bases left in between. The CDR3 bases are TGTGCCAGCTCACCAGGCAGGGGCGCTTCCTACGAGCAGTACTTC. It is translated as CASSPGRGASYEQYF.

This clone was picked up one time. The chain is built from TRBV5-1 and TRBJ2-2; D might be TRBD1 (5 bases). V was trimmed by 2 bases and J by 6 bases, leaving 8 bases between them. The CDR3 totals 13 residues. Germline assignment: CDR1 SGHRS and CDR2 YFSETQ. The CDR3, as DNA: TGCGCCAGCAGCTTAGTAGGGGCCGGGGAGCTGTTTTTT. Encoded protein: CASSLVGAGELFF.

The chain employs TRBV2 and TRBJ2-3; TRBD1 agrees at 12 bases. The junction had 8 bases not matched to a gene; V was cut back by 6 bases and J by 4 bases. Germline V gives CDR1 SNHLY, CDR2 FYNNEI. The CDR3 is made up of 16 amino acids. CDR3 bases: TGTGCCAGCAGAGAATGGGACAGGGGGCGCCCAGATACGCAGTATTTT. Its translation is CASREWDRGRPDTQYF.

The rearrangement joins TRBV19 to TRBJ2-7, with no clear D. CDR1 and CDR2 (germline): LNHDA, SQIVND (reference sequence). The V gene lost 6 bases and the J gene lost 5 bases, with 11 bases spanning the gap. The CDR3 is 12 residues long. The CDR3 DNA reads TGTGCCAGTAGCGAAGAGCGCGACGAGCAGTACTTC. The encoded protein is CASSEERDEQYF.

The V gene is TRBV5-5, the J gene TRBJ2-2; 8 bases are a match to TRBD1. This CDR3 is built from 18 residues. Looked up from germline, CDR1 is SGHKS and CDR2 is YYEKEE (reference sequence). V shed 4 bases and J 5 bases; nucleotides not matched to a gene: 16. The CDR3 nucleotides read TGTGCCAGCAGCCCCCGGTCGTCGGGACAGGACTCTACCGGGGAGCTGTTTTTT. It encodes CASSPRSSGQDSTGELFF.

The chain carries TRBV4-2 and TRBJ2-1; D possibly corresponds to TRBD1 (6 bases). V lost 4 bases, J lost 4 bases, and 14 bases lay in between. The CDR3 spans 15 residues. CDR1 is LGHNA, CDR2 YNFKEQ, per germline. In DNA form, the CDR3 reads TGTGCCAGCAGCCCACGTGAGGGGGTATACAATGAGCAGTTCTTC. This codes for CASSPREGVYNEQFF.

V gene TRBV10-3 combines with J gene TRBJ2-7; D not certain. Germline assignment: CDR1 ENHRY and CDR2 SYGVKD. The ends were cut back, 3 bases at V and 1 base at J, with 10 bases in the middle. The CDR3 has 14 amino acids. The DNA of the CDR3 is TGTGCCATCAGTGACCAAGCCGGGTCCTACGAGCAGTACTTC. Residues: CAISDQAGSYEQYF.

The chain combines TRBV18 with TRBJ2-3; unclear D gene. This CDR3 is 16 amino acids long. The germline CDR1 and CDR2 sequences are KGHSH and LQKENI. V shed 3 bases and J shed 2 bases, with 15 bases lying between them. The CDR3 is CASSPRQQTSTDTQYF. In nucleotides, the CDR3 is TGTGCCAGCTCACCTCGACAACAAACATCCACAGATACGCAGTATTTT.

V gene TRBV2 combines with J gene TRBJ1-6; a weak D match, TRBD1 (5 bases). CDR3 length: 19 residues. V lost 9 bases to trimming and J lost 0 bases, with 24 bases between them. Germline V CDR1 and CDR2: SNHLY, FYNNEI. DNA of the CDR3: TGTGCCAGTCACATGCCGGGACTGATCTACGGCTCCTATAATTCACCCCTCCACTTT. This encodes CASHMPGLIYGSYNSPLHF. The entire variable domain, with the rest obtained from reference TRBV2 and TRBJ1-6, is as follows: EPEVTQTPSHQVTQMGQEVILRCVPISNHLYFYWYRQILGQKVEFLVSFYNNEISEKSEIFDDQFSVERPDGSNFTLKIRSTKLEDSAMYFCASHMPGLIYGSYNSPLHFGNGTRLTVT.

This clone was found once. A junction end diverges from the germline sequence, so it may reflect a read error. The chain has TRBV7-7 and TRBJ1-1, with a tentative D call TRBD1 (6 bases). This CDR3 contains 14 residues. Germline V gene lookup returns CDR1 SSHAT and CDR2 FNYEAQ (reference sequence). CDR3 region: CASSLNDRSTEAFF. Here the CDR3 DNA reads TGTGCTAGCAGCTTAAACGACAGGTCGACTGAAGCTTTCTTT.